These T cell receptor beta chains were read from a single sample in a study of human T cells and chemical hapten exposure. TCRdb processed the RACE reads anew with MiXCR; each CDR3 protein has one entry. This table has under 300,000 distinct CDR3 sequences, about 7.7% appearing once. The sequences come from whole blood, collected in connection with sensitization to the hapten diphenylcyclopropenone (DPC). These TCRs come from a man aged 18 to 29 with alopecia areata. Some clones in this sample may be carry-over from other donors' samples. Each CDR3 is given with its conserved first and last residue. A D gene is named only where the DNA matches it firmly. Some rows have no size entry. The others give once, few or many, or a class for an expanded clone.

few	TRBJ2-5	TRBV3-1	NA	TGTGCCAGCAGCCAAGATTCACAGGGGGGGAAGACCCAGTACTTC	CASSQDSQGGKTQYF
few	TRBJ2-5	TRBV29-1	TRBD2	TGCAGCGTTGAAGGGCGGGGGAACTACGAGACCCAGTACTTC	CSVEGRGNYETQYF
many	TRBJ1-1	TRBV28	TRBD1	TGTGCCAGCAGTCATCCAAAGGACAGGGAGAACACTGAAGCTTTCTTT	CASSHPKDRENTEAFF
few	TRBJ2-7	TRBV25-1	NA	TGTGCCAGCAGTGAATTAGGGCAGCAGAGCTCCTACGAGCAGTACTTC	CASSELGQQSSYEQYF
NA	TRBJ1-1	TRBV7-9	NA	TGTGCCAGCAGCTTAGTAGTCCCGAACACTGAAGCTTTCTTT	CASSLVVPNTEAFF
NA	TRBJ2-1	TRBV7-2	TRBD2	TGTGCCAGCAGCTTAAAGATTAGCCTAGCGGGGGCCTACAATGAGCAGTTCTTC	CASSLKISLAGAYNEQFF
NA	TRBJ1-5	TRBV10-2	NA	TGCGCCAGCAGTGAGTCGCACATTAATCAGCCCCAGCATTTT	CASSESHINQPQHF
NA	TRBJ2-7	TRBV28	NA	TGTGCCAGCAGTTTAACATGGCAGGGTTACGAGCAGTACTTC	CASSLTWQGYEQYF
NA	TRBJ2-5	TRBV9	NA	TGTGCCAGCAGCGTAGACAGTCTGAGGCAAGAGACCCAGTACTTC	CASSVDSLRQETQYF
few	TRBJ1-5	TRBV6-1	TRBD1	TGTGCCAGCCGTTTACAGGGGCTCAATCAGCCCCAGCATTTT	CASRLQGLNQPQHF
few	TRBJ2-6	TRBV5-1	NA	TGCGCCAGCAGCTCGGGGGACACCACTTCAAGGGGGGCCAACGTCCTGACTTTC	CASSSGDTTSRGANVLTF
few	TRBJ1-6	TRBV7-2	NA	TGTGCCAGCAGCTTACCACACTCCCCACCCCTCCACTTT	CASSLPHSPPLHF
many	TRBJ2-1	TRBV20-1	TRBD2	TGCAGTGCTAGAGTTCGCCTAGCGGGGGGGCCCCCGCATGAGCAGTTCTTC	CSARVRLAGGPPHEQFF
many	TRBJ1-1	TRBV7-3	NA	TGTGCCAGCAGCTCAGTTCGGGACACTGAAGCTTTCTTT	CASSSVRDTEAFF
few	TRBJ1-1	TRBV28	NA	TGTGCCAGCAGTCTCCTCGGGGCGGATATGAACACTGAAGCTTTCTTT	CASSLLGADMNTEAFF
NA	TRBJ2-7	TRBV5-1	NA	TGCGCCAGCAGCCTCGGAGGGACTCATGTAACCTACGAGCAGTACTTC	CASSLGGTHVTYEQYF
NA	TRBJ1-1	TRBV6-5	NA	TGTGCCAGCAGCCGAGACTGGGCGGACACTGAAGCTTTCTTT	CASSRDWADTEAFF
few	TRBJ2-2	TRBV6-1	NA	TGTGCCAGCAGTTCCACCACAGGGCCCGGGGAGCTGTTTTTT	CASSSTTGPGELFF
many	TRBJ2-3	TRBV12-5	NA	TGTGCTAGTGGTTCCGTGGGGGTAGGCACAGATACGCAGTATTTT	CASGSVGVGTDTQYF
few	TRBJ1-2	TRBV14	NA	TGTGCCAGCACCCCCCTGACAGCCTTCTATGGCTACACCTTC	CASTPLTAFYGYTF
NA	TRBJ2-2	TRBV7-9	NA	TGTGCCAGCAGCTTAGGAGAGCACCTCCTAGGTACCGGGGAGCTGTTTTTT	CASSLGEHLLGTGELFF
NA	TRBJ2-2	TRBV24-1	NA	TGTGCCACCAGTGACCAAAACACCGGGGAGCTGTTTTTT	CATSDQNTGELFF
NA	TRBJ2-1	TRBV9	TRBD2	TGTGCCAGCAGCCGTGTTAGCGGGGGGGCCTCCAATGAGCAGTTCTTC	CASSRVSGGASNEQFF
NA	TRBJ2-1	TRBV14	NA	TGTGCCAGCAGCCAAGTCTCCTACAATGAGCAGTTCTTC	CASSQVSYNEQFF
NA	TRBJ1-5	TRBV29-1	NA	TGCAGCGTTGTAGCGGGATTCGATCAGCCCCAGCATTTT	CSVVAGFDQPQHF
few	TRBJ2-1	TRBV6-1	TRBD1	TGTGCCAGCAGTGCAATTGGGACAGTTTCCTACAATGAGCAGTTCTTC	CASSAIGTVSYNEQFF
few	TRBJ1-4	TRBV7-2	NA	TGTGCCAGCAGCGCAGCTGAAAAACTGTTTTTT	CASSAAEKLFF
NA	TRBJ2-1	TRBV6-5	NA	TGTGCCAGCAGCCGGGACATGGGCCATGAGCAGTTCTTC	CASSRDMGHEQFF
NA	TRBJ1-5	TRBV6-1	TRBD1	TGTGCCAGCAAGCGCCAAGGACAGGGTGTCAATCAGCCCCAGCATTTT	CASKRQGQGVNQPQHF
NA	TRBJ2-3	TRBV11-2	NA	TGTGCCAGCAGCCTCCTAGCTGGGGGCCTCACAGATACGCAGTATTTT	CASSLLAGGLTDTQYF
NA	TRBJ1-2	TRBV28	NA	TGTGCCAGCAGTTTACCCCCCAAGGGGGAAGGGTGGTATGGCTACACCTTC	CASSLPPKGEGWYGYTF
NA	TRBJ1-6	TRBV6-5	TRBD1	TGTGCCAGCAGATTAGGCGGGACAGGGGTTGCACCCCTCCACTTT	CASRLGGTGVAPLHF
few	TRBJ2-1	TRBV4-1	NA	TGCGCCAGCAGCCTTACAATAAGCTCCTACAATGAGCAGTTCTTC	CASSLTISSYNEQFF
many	TRBJ2-1	TRBV20-1	NA	TGCAGTGCTGAAGGAGGGGCAACCTACAATGAGCAGTTCTTC	CSAEGGATYNEQFF
NA	TRBJ2-1	TRBV12-3/TRBV12-4	TRBD1	TGTGCCAGCAATCCGGGACAGGGGGCCCCCAATGAGCAGTTCTTC	CASNPGQGAPNEQFF
NA	TRBJ1-4	TRBV29-1	NA	TGCAGTTCAAGACTCGGTGAAAAACTGTTTTTT	CSSRLGEKLFF
NA	TRBJ2-5	TRBV5-1	NA	TGCGCCAGCAGCTTATCAACAATTCAAGAGACCCAGTACTTC	CASSLSTIQETQYF
NA	TRBJ2-3	TRBV27	TRBD2	TGTGCCAGCTTCGGACTAGCGGGTCCCACAGATACGCAGTATTTT	CASFGLAGPTDTQYF
many	TRBJ2-1	TRBV2	NA	TGTGCCAGCAAGCTTCAGGGCTTGGGGAATGAGCAGTTCTTC	CASKLQGLGNEQFF
many	TRBJ1-1	TRBV12-5	NA	TGTGCTAGTCGTGGGGTAGGGCAGGCGACTGAAGCTTTCTTT	CASRGVGQATEAFF
few	TRBJ1-2	TRBV7-9	NA	TGTGCCAGCAGCTACACAGGGACTGGCTACACCTTC	CASSYTGTGYTF
NA	TRBJ1-3	TRBV6-4	NA	TGTGCCAGCAGTGACTCGAGGGGACGGCTCTCTGGAAACACCATATATTTT	CASSDSRGRLSGNTIYF
few	TRBJ1-1	TRBV6-4	NA	TGTGCCAGCAGTGACGGGCATATGAACACTGAAGCTTTCTTT	CASSDGHMNTEAFF
NA	TRBJ2-5	TRBV5-1	NA	TGCGCCAGCAGCAACGGACGGATCCAAGAGACCCAGTACTTC	CASSNGRIQETQYF
few	TRBJ1-2	TRBV7-9	NA	TGTGCCAGCAGCAAAGACAGCAACTATGGCTACACCTTC	CASSKDSNYGYTF
few	TRBJ1-1	TRBV20-1	NA	TGCAGTGCTAGAGATCCTCTTCGGGTCAGCACTGAAGCTTTCTTT	CSARDPLRVSTEAFF
NA	TRBJ2-1	TRBV29-1	NA	TGCAGCGTTGAAGTGGTAGCGGAACCCTACAATGAGCAGTTCTTC	CSVEVVAEPYNEQFF
NA	TRBJ1-5	TRBV25-1	NA	TGTGCCAGCAGTCCCCCCCTGGGAGGCAATCAGCCCCAGCATTTT	CASSPPLGGNQPQHF
few	TRBJ1-1	TRBV12-3/TRBV12-4	NA	TGTGCCAGCAGCCCACGCCCTGTCGAAGCTTTCTTT	CASSPRPVEAFF
many	TRBJ1-6	TRBV2	NA	TGTGCCAGCAGTGAAGCTCCCGGAAGGTCCTATAATTCACCCCTCCACTTT	CASSEAPGRSYNSPLHF
many	TRBJ2-1	TRBV4-3	TRBD1	TGCGCCAGCAGCCAATTTCAAAGACAGGGTCGCGATGAGCAGTTCTTC	CASSQFQRQGRDEQFF
few	TRBJ2-7	TRBV7-2	NA	TGTGCCAGCAGCCCCTGGGGCAGGACCACCTACGAGCAGTACTTC	CASSPWGRTTYEQYF
many	TRBJ1-1	TRBV7-9	NA	TGTGCCAGCAGCCAACAGGGAAACACTGAAGCTTTCTTT	CASSQQGNTEAFF
few	TRBJ2-3	TRBV3-1	TRBD2	TGTGCCAGCAGCTCCCGACTAGCGGATACGCAGTATTTT	CASSSRLADTQYF
few	TRBJ2-3	TRBV20-1	NA	TGCAGTGCTAGTTCAGCGAGAGGCACAGATACGCAGTATTTT	CSASSARGTDTQYF
NA	TRBJ1-5	TRBV7-9	NA	TGTGCCAGCAGCGGTGGGGACGGTAGCAATCAGCCCCAGCATTTT	CASSGGDGSNQPQHF
NA	TRBJ2-2	TRBV7-9	NA	TGTGCCAGCAGCCGAGCCCTTGGACGGGTGAACACCGGGGAGCTGTTTTTT	CASSRALGRVNTGELFF